The 22 T cell receptor beta chains reported below all come from one sample, sequenced in a study of tumor and adjacent non-tumor tissue in lung cancer. TCRbeta libraries were built with three rounds of nested PCR, modified from ARM-PCR. TCRdb analysed the multiplex PCR reads with MiXCR anew, one entry per CDR3 protein. The sample lists fewer than 100,000 distinct CDR3 sequences; roughly 80% were seen once. The template was RNA from unsorted bulk tissue. Distant lung tissue was collected more than 3 cm away from the tumor edge. What was sequenced was distant non-tumor lung tissue. Source of these receptors: a man between 60 and 75 years old with non-small cell lung cancer.

As regards this clonotype: The junction and the germline gene differ at one end; a read error may be behind it. CDR3 in amino acids: CSTRCPISPYNSPLHF. The CDR3 DNA reads as TGCAGTACTAGATGTCCAATCAGCCCCTATAATTCACCCCTCCACTTT. The chain is built from TRBV20-1 and TRBJ1-6; D gene uncertain. Germline CDR1 DFQATT, CDR2 SNEGSKA (reference sequence). The CDR3 length is 16 residues.

On this clonotype: Its ends do not fully match the called genes, so a read error is possible. CDR3 region: CASSQVELSRDTQYF. The CDR3 DNA sequence: TGTGCCAGCAGCCAAGTTGAGCTTAGCAGAGATACGCAGTATTTT. The chain combines TRBV4-2 with TRBJ2-3; D is ambiguous. The CDR3 is made up of 15 amino acids. Germline-derived CDR1 and CDR2 are LGHNA and YNFKEQ.

Worth noting for this clonotype: The junction does not match germline at one end; this may be a read error. This chain links TRBV12-3 or TRBV12-4 with TRBJ2-6; tentatively, D is TRBD1 or TRBD2 (5 bases each). The CDR3 has 15 residues. The CDR3 sequence: CASIQGRSGANVLSF. CDR3 DNA: TGTGCCAGCATCCAGGGACGATCTGGGGCCAACGTCCTTAGTTTC.

Comments on this clonotype: This may be a read error, as it is one base from a much larger clone. The V gene is TRBV14, the J gene TRBJ1-1, with no clear D. Looked up from germline, CDR1 is SGHDN and CDR2 is FVKESK. This CDR3 contains 15 residues. The V end was cut by 0 bases, the J end by 5 bases, with 13 bases between. CDR3 nucleotides: TGTGCCAGCAGCCAAGAGGGTCCCAAGACAACTGAAGCTTTCTTT. Protein sequence: CASSQEGPKTTEAFF.

The J gene is TRBJ2-5, the V gene TRBV12-3 or TRBV12-4; a possible D gene is TRBD1 (5 bases). This CDR3 contains 14 residues. Trimming left V 9 bases short and J 5 bases short, with 19 bases between. The CDR3 reads CARSIPDSKETQYF. CDR3 nucleotide sequence: TGTGCCAGGAGTATCCCAGACAGCAAGGAGACCCAGTACTTC.

With respect to this clonotype: The CDR3 end shows no conserved phenylalanine or tryptophan, and so a read error is likely. The rearrangement uses TRBV11-3 and TRBJ2-2; 8 nucleotides match TRBD2. The CDR3 runs to 18 residues. CDR1 is SGHNT, CDR2 YENEEA, per germline. For the CDR3, the DNA is TGTGCCAGGAGCTCCCGGGGTGCGGGAGGATACAGAGCCGGGGAGCTGTTTTCT. It encodes CARSSRGAGGYRAGELFS.

Remarks on this clonotype: No conserved phenylalanine or tryptophan ends this CDR3, so it is likely a read error. The J gene is TRBJ1-5, the V gene TRBV20-1; maybe TRBD1 (5 bases). Germline CDR1 and CDR2: DFQATT and SNEGSKA (reference sequence). Deletions cut 6 bases from V and 5 bases from J, with 14 bases between. The CDR3 contains 13 residues. The CDR3 DNA reads as TGCAGTGCCAGCCCGGGGGGAGATCAGCCCCAGCATTAT. Translation gives CSASPGGDQPQHY.

Comment on this clonotype: The germline gene is not matched at one end of the junction; a read error may be the cause. The CDR3 DNA reads TGTGCCAACAGTCACCACTGGGGCGGGGACTACGAGGAGTACTTC. Translating gives CANSHHWGGDYEEYF. The rearrangement joins TRBV6-5 to TRBJ2-7; 7 bases are shared with TRBD2. The CDR3 is 15 residues long. Germline assignment: CDR1 MNHEY and CDR2 SVGAGI.

On this clonotype: Because the CDR3 is missing its conserved closing phenylalanine or tryptophan, this is likely a read error. The CDR3 reads CASSYLQGSNQPQHC. DNA for the CDR3: TGTGCCAGTAGTTACCTACAGGGAAGTAATCAGCCCCAGCATTGT. V and J are TRBV6-5 and TRBJ1-5; possible D gene TRBD1, 6 bases. Germline V gene sequence: CDR1 MNHEY, CDR2 SVGAGI. There are 15 residues in the CDR3.

Details on this clonotype: Sequence at one end of the junction differs from germline and may be a read error. The chain couples TRBV20-1 to TRBJ1-1; D not resolved. Germline loops: CDR1 DFQATT, CDR2 SNEGSKA (reference sequence). This CDR3 is 13 amino acids long. CDR3 nucleotides: TGCAGTGTTAGATCATGTCAGAGAACTGAAGCTTTCTTT. It specifies CSVRSCQRTEAFF.

Notes on this clonotype: The junction differs from germline at one of its ends, possibly a read error. The J gene is TRBJ2-7, the V gene TRBV6-5; 8 nucleotides align to TRBD2. CDR3 length: 16 residues. Germline CDR1 reads MNHEY; CDR2 reads SVGAGI. The CDR3 DNA follows: TGTGCCAGTAGTTACTCGTATAGCGGGGTCACCTACGAGCAGTACTTC. The encoded protein is CASSYSYSGVTYEQYF.

Regarding this clonotype: The junction differs from germline at one of its ends, possibly a read error. The J gene is TRBJ2-3, the V gene TRBV29-1; D not resolved. The length of the CDR3 is 12 residues. Germline V lookup: CDR1 SQVTM, CDR2 ANQGSEA. The CDR3 sequence: CSVWTATDMQYF. In DNA, the CDR3 is TGCAGCGTTTGGACGGCCACGGATATGCAGTATTTT.

About this clonotype itself: Germline and junction disagree at one end, which may indicate a read error. This chain joins TRBV12-3 or TRBV12-4 and TRBJ1-5; D possibly corresponds to TRBD1 (5 bases). The CDR3 is made up of 16 amino acids. For the CDR3, the DNA is TGTGCCAGCAGTTTAGGTGGGACGGGTAGCAATCAGTCCCAGCATTTT. This codes for CASSLGGTGSNQSQHF.

In regard to this clonotype: One end of the junction is discordant with germline, which a read error may explain. V and J are TRBV11-2 and TRBJ2-5; 7 bases are shared with TRBD1. CDR3 length equals 13 residues. Germline assignment: CDR1 SGHAT and CDR2 FQNNGV. In nucleotides, the CDR3 is TGTGCCAGCAAATATACAGGGGAAGATACCCAGTACTTC. Amino acids: CASKYTGEDTQYF. Supplemented by reference TRBV11-2 and TRBJ2-5, the full variable domain reads EAGVAQSPRYKIIEKRQSVAFWCNPISGHATLYWYQQILGQGPKLLIQFQNNGVVDDSQLPKDRFSAERLKGVDSTLKIQPAKLEDSAVYLCASKYTGEDTQYFGPGTRLLVL.

The chain joins TRBV5-1 to TRBJ1-1; 8 bases align to TRBD1. Unmatched junction bases numbered 4, after V lost 4 bases and J lost 5 bases. Per the germline V gene, CDR1 is SGHRS and CDR2 is YFSETQ. The CDR3 extends over 13 amino acids. The CDR3 loop reads CASSQQGGTEAFF. DNA of the CDR3: TGCGCCAGCAGCCAACAGGGGGGGACTGAAGCTTTCTTT.

Notes on this clonotype: One end of the junction fails to match germline, which may point to a read error. The chain carries TRBV4-2 and TRBJ2-7; tentatively, D is TRBD2 (5 bases). Germline V gene lookup returns CDR1 LGHNA and CDR2 YNFKEQ. The CDR3 runs to 16 residues. Written as DNA, the CDR3 is TGTGCCGGCAGCCAAGAGGGCCGAGTCCCAATCTACGAGCAGTACTTC. This sequence encodes CAGSQEGRVPIYEQYF.

On this clonotype: Germline and junction disagree at one end, which may indicate a read error. This rearrangement joins TRBV4-2 to TRBJ2-5, with TRBD2 identical over 10 bases. Germline loops: CDR1 LGHNA, CDR2 YNFKEQ. The CDR3 has 15 amino acids. CDR3 nucleotides: TGCGCCAGCGGGGGGGGGAACATGGTGGGTAAGGCCCAGTACTTC. This codes for CASGGGNMVGKAQYF.

At least ten counts were recorded for this clonotype. V gene TRBV6-5 combines with J gene TRBJ2-2; 8 nucleotides align to TRBD2. CDR3 length equals 16 residues. In germline, CDR1 is MNHEY, CDR2 SVGAGI. V trimming: 5 bases; J trimming: 6 bases; junction bases outside the gene matches: 11. The CDR3 is CASSKDWSGSAGELFF. The CDR3 nucleotides are TGTGCCAGCAGTAAGGACTGGAGCGGGAGCGCCGGGGAGCTGTTTTTT.

Of note for this clonotype: The conserved final phenylalanine or tryptophan is absent from the CDR3, which likely points to a read error. The V call is TRBV11-2, the J call TRBJ2-1; D uncertain. Germline V gene lookup returns CDR1 SGHAT and CDR2 FQNNGV. The CDR3 length is 14 residues. V was shortened by 5 bases and J by 3 bases, with 11 bases between the two germline ends. The CDR3 is CASSRVGDYNEQFL. For the CDR3, the DNA is TGTGCCAGCAGCAGGGTAGGAGACTACAATGAGCAGTTCTTA.

In regard to this clonotype: Since no conserved phenylalanine or tryptophan closes the CDR3, a read error is the likely cause. The CDR3 here is CSARDPLAGDLQGDAQYY. In DNA, the CDR3 is TGCAGTGCTAGAGATCCACTAGCGGGGGACCTGCAGGGAGATGCGCAGTATTAT. The chain links TRBV20-1 to TRBJ2-3; 11 nucleotides align to TRBD2. The CDR3 loop spans 18 amino acids. Looked up from germline, CDR1 is DFQATT and CDR2 is SNEGSKA (reference sequence).

This clonotype was detected a few times. The chain has TRBV11-1 and TRBJ2-5, with 9 bases aligning to TRBD1. The ends lost 4 bases at V and 10 bases at J; junction bases unmatched: 4. The CDR3 length is 12 residues. CDR1 and CDR2 from the germline V gene are SGHAT and FQDESV (reference sequence). DNA for the CDR3: TGTGCCAGCAGCTCGACGGGACAGGGCCAGTACTTC. Its protein is CASSSTGQGQYF.

About this clonotype: At one boundary the junction diverges from the germline segment, which might be a read error. The chain uses TRBV4-1 and TRBJ1-4, with D possibly TRBD1 on 6 matching bases. This CDR3 has 14 amino acids. Per the germline V gene, CDR1 is MGHRA and CDR2 is YSYEKL. Here the CDR3 DNA reads TGCGCCAGCAGTGGGACATCAGGCTTGGAAAAACTGCTTTTT. It specifies CASSGTSGLEKLLF.